Listed below are T cell receptor beta chains from one sample, sequenced in a study of blood T cell repertoires in COVID-19. Sequencing was performed with immunoSEQ multiplex PCR; in TCRdb, only in-frame clones are kept and a portion is missing. The data hold about 250,000 clones, with approximately 85% observed a single time. The specimen was PBMCs or T cells enriched from blood (not recorded which). The receptors derive from a woman aged 25 to 39 who had recovered from COVID-19. CDR3s include the opening cysteine and the closing phenylalanine or tryptophan. D genes are given only for firm matches. Expanded clones are given a class, and other clones once, few, many or no size at all.

v_gene	d_gene	abundance	j_gene	CDR3aa	CDR3nt
TRBV7-7	-	-	TRBJ2-6	CASSPRQKQSSGANVLTF	TGTGCCAGCAGCCCCCGACAGAAACAGAGCTCTGGGGCCAACGTCCTGACTTTC
TRBV3-1/TRBV3-2	-	-	TRBJ2-5	CASSPSWEQETQYF	TGTGCCAGCAGCCCCTCGTGGGAGCAAGAGACCCAGTACTTC
TRBV19	-	-	TRBJ1-5	CASTTLGSGGNQPQHF	TGTGCCAGTACTACTCTTGGGTCGGGGGGCAATCAGCCCCAGCATTTT
TRBV7-8	-	-	TRBJ2-1	CASRRWAFNEQFF	TGTGCCAGCAGGAGATGGGCGTTTAATGAGCAGTTCTTC
TRBV21-1	-	-	TRBJ1-5	CASSKKGQVNQPQHF	TGTGCCAGCAGCAAAAAGGGGCAGGTCAATCAGCCCCAGCATTTT
TRBV15	-	few	TRBJ2-7	CATSRDRGGSYEQYF	TGTGCCACCAGCAGAGATCGAGGGGGCTCCTACGAGCAGTACTTC
TRBV7-2	-	once	TRBJ2-7	CASSPAGLALEQYF	TGTGCCAGCAGCCCCGCTGGGCTAGCCCTGGAGCAGTACTTC
TRBV18	-	-	TRBJ1-1	CASSPPAGTEAFF	TGTGCCAGCTCACCACCGGCGGGCACTGAAGCTTTCTTT
TRBV12-3/TRBV12-4	-	-	TRBJ1-1	CASSYKMNTEAFF	TGTGCCAGCAGTTACAAGATGAACACTGAAGCTTTCTTT
TRBV7-2	TRBD2	-	TRBJ2-7	CASSLALAGSYEQYF	TGTGCCAGCAGCTTAGCCCTAGCGGGATCCTACGAGCAGTACTTC
TRBV5-1	TRBD1	few	TRBJ1-1	CASSFLDRATEAFF	TGCGCCAGCAGCTTTCTGGACAGGGCCACTGAAGCTTTCTTT
TRBV25-1	-	once	TRBJ2-7	CASSGDRSYEQYF	TGTGCCAGCAGTGGAGACAGATCCTACGAGCAGTACTTC
TRBV27	-	few	TRBJ1-2	CASSLSPNGGGYYGYTF	TGTGCCAGCAGTTTATCGCCCAATGGGGGGGGCTACTATGGCTACACCTTC
TRBV2	TRBD1	-	TRBJ1-4	CASSGQVNEKLFF	TGTGCCAGCTCGGGACAGGTTAATGAAAAACTGTTTTTT
TRBV5-6	-	-	TRBJ2-7	CASSLGLPAYEQYF	TGTGCCAGCAGCTTGGGACTACCAGCCTACGAGCAGTACTTC
TRBV23-1	-	-	TRBJ2-3	CASSLHQCTDTQYF	TGCGCCAGCAGTCTCCACCAGTGCACAGATACGCAGTATTTT
TRBV19	-	-	TRBJ2-4	CASMPIKGAKAKNIQYF	TGTGCCAGTATGCCGATTAAAGGGGCAAAAGCCAAAAACATTCAGTACTTC
TRBV5-1	-	few	TRBJ1-1	CASYSTSPNTEAFF	TGCGCCAGTTACAGCACCTCCCCGAACACTGAAGCTTTCTTT
TRBV7-8	TRBD1	-	TRBJ1-4	CASSIRTGPSNEKLFF	TGTGCCAGCAGCATACGGACAGGGCCTTCTAATGAAAAACTGTTTTTT
TRBV6-5	-	-	TRBJ1-4	CASRYRANEKLFF	TGTGCCAGCAGGTACAGAGCTAATGAAAAACTGTTTTTT
TRBV7-9	-	-	TRBJ2-5	CASTDTSTRGNGTQYF	TGTGCCAGCACCGACACATCGACACGGGGGAACGGGACCCAGTACTTC
TRBV7-8	-	-	TRBJ2-2	CASSLAQGGNTGELFF	TGTGCCAGCAGCTTAGCGCAGGGGGGAAACACCGGGGAGCTGTTTTTT
TRBV7-9	-	-	TRBJ2-1	CASSPGRRGSYNEQFF	TGTGCCAGCAGCCCAGGTAGGCGGGGCTCCTACAATGAGCAGTTCTTC
TRBV7-6	TRBD2	-	TRBJ2-3	CASSSGFGGGRGGDTQYF	TGTGCCAGCAGCTCCGGGTTTGGCGGGGGGCGAGGGGGAGATACGCAGTATTTT
TRBV7-2	-	-	TRBJ1-2	CASSLAGRGYGYTF	TGTGCCAGCAGCTTAGCTGGGAGGGGCTATGGCTACACCTTC
TRBV29-1	TRBD1	few	TRBJ2-2	CSVEGQGVVGELFF	TGCAGCGTTGAAGGACAGGGGGTGGTCGGGGAGCTGTTTTTT
TRBV29-1	TRBD1	once	TRBJ1-2	CSVDSDRGLYGYTF	TGCAGCGTTGATAGCGACAGGGGACTTTATGGCTACACCTTC
TRBV29-1	-	-	TRBJ1-2	CSVSPVLGAHGYTF	TGCAGCGTTTCCCCAGTTCTTGGGGCCCATGGCTACACCTTC
TRBV30	-	-	TRBJ2-1	CARTNAGSSYNEQFF	TGTGCCCGGACCAATGCGGGTTCCTCCTACAATGAGCAGTTCTTC
TRBV6-5	TRBD2	-	TRBJ2-7	CASSTAGGSYEQYF	TGTGCCAGCAGTACGGCGGGAGGATCCTACGAGCAGTACTTC
TRBV9	-	-	TRBJ2-1	CASSVGGGGSYNEQFF	TGTGCCAGCAGCGTAGGAGGGGGGGGCTCCTACAATGAGCAGTTCTTC
TRBV7-9	-	few	TRBJ1-4	CASSLMAGPPDEKLFF	TGTGCCAGCAGCTTAATGGCAGGGCCTCCGGATGAAAAACTGTTTTTT
TRBV3-1/TRBV3-2	-	-	TRBJ2-2	CASSQGLVGNGGELFF	TGTGCCAGCAGCCAAGGACTAGTAGGCAATGGCGGGGAGCTGTTTTTT
TRBV2	-	-	TRBJ1-2	CASSDVQNYGYTF	TGTGCCAGCAGTGATGTTCAGAACTATGGCTACACCTTC
TRBV14	-	-	TRBJ1-1	CASSQEDITFTEAFF	TGTGCCAGCAGCCAAGAGGACATCACCTTCACTGAAGCTTTCTTT
TRBV28	TRBD1	-	TRBJ2-7	CASRTGTAYEQYF	TGTGCCAGCAGAACCGGGACAGCCTACGAGCAGTACTTC
TRBV7-6	-	-	TRBJ2-7	CASSLGGGRPMGYEQYF	TGTGCCAGCAGCTTGGGGGGTGGACGGCCCATGGGCTACGAGCAGTACTTC
TRBV7-2	TRBD1	-	TRBJ2-7	CASSPDRGASYEQYF	TGTGCCAGCAGCCCTGACAGGGGGGCTTCCTACGAGCAGTACTTC
TRBV24-1	TRBD1	few	TRBJ1-2	CATSDSPTGGGYTF	TGTGCCACCAGTGATTCCCCTACAGGGGGTGGCTACACCTTC